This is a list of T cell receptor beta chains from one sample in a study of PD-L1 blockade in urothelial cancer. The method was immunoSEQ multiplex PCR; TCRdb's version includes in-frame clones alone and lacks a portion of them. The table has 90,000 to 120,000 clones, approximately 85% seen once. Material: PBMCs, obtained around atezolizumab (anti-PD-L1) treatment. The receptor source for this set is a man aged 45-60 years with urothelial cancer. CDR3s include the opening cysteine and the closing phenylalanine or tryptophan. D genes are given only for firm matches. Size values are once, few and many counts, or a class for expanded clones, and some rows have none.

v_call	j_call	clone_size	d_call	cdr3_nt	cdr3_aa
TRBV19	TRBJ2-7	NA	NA	TGTGCCAGTAGTAAAGGACGGGGGAACTCCTACGAGCAGTACTTC	CASSKGRGNSYEQYF
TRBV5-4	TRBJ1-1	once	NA	TGTGCCAGCAGCTTCTTTTTTAACACTGAAGCTTTCTTT	CASSFFFNTEAFF
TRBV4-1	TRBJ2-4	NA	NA	TGCGCCAGCAGCCAAGTAGGGTTGGCGGGATCTATGCTCGAAGCCAAAAACATTCAGTACTTC	CASSQVGLAGSMLEAKNIQYF
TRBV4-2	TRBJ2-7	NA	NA	TGTGCCAGCAGCCAAGATCCGCGAGCCGAGTCCTACGAGCAGTACTTC	CASSQDPRAESYEQYF
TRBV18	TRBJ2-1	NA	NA	TGTGCCAGCTCACCACTGGGGTCTAGCGCCTACAATGAGCAGTTCTTC	CASSPLGSSAYNEQFF
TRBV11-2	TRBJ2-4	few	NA	TGTGCCAGCACCTCGGGTCCAGAATCAAACATTCAGTACTTC	CASTSGPESNIQYF
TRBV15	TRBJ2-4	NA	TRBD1	TGTGCCACCAGCAGAGCGGGGACAGCGAAAGCCAAAAACATTCAGTACTTC	CATSRAGTAKAKNIQYF
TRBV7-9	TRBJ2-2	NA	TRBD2	TGTGCCAGCACCAGAGCCCCGGGAGGGCCAATGAACACCGGGGAGCTGTTTTTT	CASTRAPGGPMNTGELFF
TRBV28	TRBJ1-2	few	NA	TGTGCCAGCAGGAGCAGGGGCGACTATGGCTACACCTTC	CASRSRGDYGYTF
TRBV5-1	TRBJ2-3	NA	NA	TGCGCCAGCAGCAGGGGATCCGGTTCAGATACGCAGTATTTT	CASSRGSGSDTQYF
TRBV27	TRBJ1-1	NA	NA	TGTGCCAGCAGTTTAAAAAGGGGCATGAACACTGAAGCTTTCTTT	CASSLKRGMNTEAFF
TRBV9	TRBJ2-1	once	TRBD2	TGTGCCAGCAGCGTACGGGTGGGACTAGCGGGATCGATTGAGCAGTTCTTC	CASSVRVGLAGSIEQFF
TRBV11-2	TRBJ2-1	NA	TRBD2	TGTGCCAGCAGCTTAGGTTCGGGAGGGTCCTACAATGAGCAGTTCTTC	CASSLGSGGSYNEQFF
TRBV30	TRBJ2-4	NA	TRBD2	TGTGCCTGGAGTGCCACCGGACTAGCAGGCATTCAGTACTTC	CAWSATGLAGIQYF
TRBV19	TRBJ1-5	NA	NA	TGTGCCAGTAGTGTTTCGGGGGGGAGTCAGCCCCAGCATTTT	CASSVSGGSQPQHF
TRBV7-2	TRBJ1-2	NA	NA	TGTGCCAGCAGCTCAACCCTGACAGGTTTGGGGTACACCTTC	CASSSTLTGLGYTF
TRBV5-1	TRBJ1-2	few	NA	TGCGCCAGCGCCAGTACCCATGGCTACACCTTC	CASASTHGYTF
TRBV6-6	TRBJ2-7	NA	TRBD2	TGTGCCAGCAGTTACCACTCTAGCGGCAAGTACGAGCAGTACTTC	CASSYHSSGKYEQYF